A single sample gave rise to the 10 T cell receptor beta chains below, sequenced in a study of OX40 agonist ivuxolimab in advanced cancers. Sequencing was performed with immunoSEQ multiplex PCR; in TCRdb, only in-frame clones are kept and a portion is missing. Of approximately 62,000 clones listed, around 93% were seen once; the top ten hold roughly 13%. The sample in question was CD4+ or CD8+ T cells sorted from blood, obtained in a trial of the OX40 agonist ivuxolimab. The receptors come from an adult with an advanced solid tumor such as melanoma, head and neck, liver or kidney cancer.

This sequence joins TRBV29-1 and TRBJ2-7; a weak D match, TRBD2 (6 bases). The CDR3 has 13 amino acids. V was clipped by 6 bases and J by 2 bases, with 14 bases between them. The germline V gene has CDR1 SQVTM and CDR2 ANQGSEA. The CDR3 DNA follows: TGCAGCGTGGCCCGACTAGATACCTACGAGCAGTACTTC. It encodes CSVARLDTYEQYF.

The V call is TRBV21-1, the J call TRBJ2-5; the tabulated D call, TRBD2, remains unverified against the DNA. TRBV21-1 constitutes a pseudogene. CDR3 length equals 12 residues. CDR3 nucleotides: TGTGCCAGCAGCAAAGTGAGGGAGACCCAGTACTTC. Protein: CASSKVRETQYF.

V and J are TRBV5-6 and TRBJ2-7, with a weak D call TRBD2 (6 bases). The CDR3 is 13 amino acids. The V end was cut by 2 bases, the J end by 3 bases, with 9 bases between. Germline lookup yields CDR1 SGHDT and CDR2 YYEEEE. The CDR3 DNA follows: TGTGCCAGCAGCTTCAGGGAGGACTACGAGCAGTACTTC. Protein: CASSFREDYEQYF.

This chain joins TRBV4-1 and TRBJ1-1; the D is unclear. V was cut by 4 bases and J by 2 bases, with 11 bases left in between. Germline CDR1 reads MGHRA; CDR2 reads YSYEKL. This CDR3 is built from 14 residues. CDR3 DNA: TGCGCCAGCAGCCGAGGACTGCCCAACACTGAAGCTTTCTTT. The encoded protein is CASSRGLPNTEAFF.

The chain recombines TRBV7-2 with TRBJ1-5; TRBD1 matches 8 bases. V shed 4 bases and J 7 bases; nucleotides not matched to a gene: 6. In germline, CDR1 is SGHTA, CDR2 FQGNSA. CDR3 length equals 14 residues. The CDR3 protein is CASSYGQGGQPQHF. CDR3 in DNA: TGTGCCAGCAGCTACGGACAGGGAGGCCAGCCCCAGCATTTT.

This rearrangement joins TRBV5-1 to TRBJ2-3, with no clear D. The CDR3 has 16 residues. V was shortened by 4 bases and J by 6 bases, with 21 bases between the two germline ends. Germline V lookup: CDR1 SGHRS, CDR2 YFSETQ. CDR3 protein: CASSSTESLNSDTQYF. CDR3 DNA sequence: TGCGCCAGCAGCAGTACGGAGTCTCTTAACTCGGATACGCAGTATTTT.

The chain joins TRBV7-9 to TRBJ2-3; D is undetermined. Trimming took off 4 bases at V and 2 bases at J, with 4 bases between the two ends. The CDR3 is 12 amino acids. Germline CDR1 is SEHNR and CDR2 is FQNEAQ (reference sequence). The CDR3 is CASSSTTDTQYF. The CDR3 bases are TGTGCCAGCAGCTCCACCACAGATACGCAGTATTTT.

V and J are TRBV7-2 and TRBJ2-7; possibly TRBD2 for D (8 bases). V was pared by 1 base and J by 6 bases, with 16 bases between. Germline loops: CDR1 SGHTA, CDR2 FQGNSA. The CDR3 is 15 amino acids. The CDR3 reads CASSLGGSGTAEQYF. In DNA form, the CDR3 reads TGTGCCAGCAGCTTAGGGGGTAGCGGGACAGCCGAGCAGTACTTC. The full variable domain, its missing parts supplied by reference TRBV7-2 and TRBJ2-7, is GAGVSQSPSNKVTEKGKDVELRCDPISGHTALYWYRQSLGQGLEFLIYFQGNSAPDKSGLPSDRFSAERTGGSVSTLTIQRTQQEDSAVYLCASSLGGSGTAEQYFGPGTRLTVT.

This clone occurred a few times. The genes are TRBV4-1 and TRBJ1-1, with 12 nucleotides matching TRBD1. Losses at the gene ends were 1 base for V and 4 bases for J; bases not matched to a gene: 1. Germline V gives CDR1 MGHRA, CDR2 YSYEKL. The CDR3 is 15 amino acids. The CDR3: CASSQVGQGATEAFF. The CDR3 nucleotides are TGCGCCAGCAGCCAAGTGGGACAGGGGGCCACTGAAGCTTTCTTT.

The V call is TRBV2, the J call TRBJ2-3; D is uncertain. This CDR3 spans 14 amino acids. CDR1 SNHLY and CDR2 FYNNEI come from the germline V gene. V lost 2 bases to trimming and J lost 3 bases, with 9 bases between them. DNA for the CDR3: TGTGCCAGCAGTGAACGGAGTGGGACAGATACGCAGTATTTT. It encodes CASSERSGTDTQYF.